This TCR beta chain was sequenced in a study of blood T cell repertoires in COVID-19. In the study overall: The origin of the acute and convalescent COVID-19 samples was the United States, Italy and Spain. The cDNA or gDNA used as material had been derived from T cells, B-cell-depleted T cells, or PBMCs.

The repertoire was sequenced with immunoSEQ multiplex PCR; TCRdb's copy has only in-frame clones and lacks some. The sample holds under 250,000 clones, about 80% seen once. The TCR originated in a woman aged 60-70 years with acute or convalescent COVID-19. The specimen was peripheral blood.

CDR3 in DNA: TGTGCCAGCAGCCAACGACTAGCGGGGAACAATGAGCAGTTCTTC. Amino acid sequence: CASSQRLAGNNEQFF. V is TRBV4-2 and J is TRBJ2-1, with TRBD2 matching 11 bases. The CDR3 totals 15 residues. Germline CDR1 and CDR2: LGHNA and YNFKEQ. V trimming: 2 bases; J trimming: 5 bases; junction bases outside the gene matches: 2.